A single sample is the source of the 26 T cell receptor beta chains below, sequenced in a study of T-cell memory formation after mild COVID-19. In TCRdb, the 5' RACE reads were re-called with MiXCR into one record per CDR3 protein. The sample yields 550,000 to 650,000 distinct CDR3 sequences, around 16% seen once. What was sequenced was PBMCs or a T cell subset sorted from them (not recorded which). These receptor sequences come from an adult woman who had mild COVID-19 (a few samples of this study predate the infection). Cell type and time point are not known.

The chain joins TRBV12-3 or TRBV12-4 to TRBJ1-1; D may be TRBD1 (6 bases). The CDR3 covers 14 residues. The V and J ends lost 3 bases and 5 bases respectively, with 13 bases between them. The CDR3 sequence: CASSLVGRGTEAFF. For the CDR3, the DNA is TGTGCCAGCAGTTTGGTTGGTAGGGGGACTGAAGCTTTCTTT.

This chain connects TRBV4-2 to TRBJ2-4; 13 bases match TRBD2. CDR1 is LGHNA, CDR2 YNFKEQ, per germline. V lost 4 bases to trimming and J lost 8 bases; unmatched junction nucleotides: 8. The CDR3 spans 16 residues. The CDR3 is CASSPERTSGRDIQYF. CDR3 nucleotide sequence: TGTGCCAGCAGCCCCGAGCGGACTAGCGGGAGAGACATTCAGTACTTC.

A few counts support this clonotype. The chain carries TRBV7-2 and TRBJ2-2; no definite D call. The ends were cut back, 1 base at V and 6 bases at J, with 6 bases in the middle. The germline V gene encodes CDR1 SGHTA and CDR2 FQGNSA. This CDR3 is 13 amino acids long. The CDR3 protein is CASSLESPGELFF. DNA for the CDR3: TGTGCCAGCAGCTTAGAGTCCCCCGGGGAGCTGTTTTTT.

The V call is TRBV9, the J call TRBJ2-1; D is tentatively TRBD1 or TRBD2 (6 bases each). Trimming shortened V by 3 bases and J by 11 bases, and 24 bases separated the two germline ends. Germline CDR1 and CDR2: SGDLS and YYNGEE. The CDR3 is made up of 16 amino acids. CDR3 coding DNA: TGTGCCAGCAGCGGATACAAGGGGGGCTCTACCTCGCAGCAGTTCTTC. Translating gives CASSGYKGGSTSQQFF.

DNA for the CDR3: TGTGCCAGCATCGGGGGTACCTCCTACAATGAGCAGTTCTTC. Translated, it gives CASIGGTSYNEQFF. The chain has TRBV2 and TRBJ2-1; tentative D call: TRBD2 (6 bases). The CDR3 length is 14 residues. V lost 7 bases to trimming and J lost 0 bases, with 10 bases between them. From germline, CDR1 is SNHLY and CDR2 FYNNEI.

This clonotype was counted at least ten times. The junction departs from the called germline gene at one end, perhaps through a read error. The rearrangement links TRBV7-2 to TRBJ2-1, with 8 positions matching TRBD1. The CDR3 has 15 amino acids. Germline CDR1 is SGHTA and CDR2 is FQGNSA. The CDR3 DNA sequence: TGTGTCAGCAGCTTAACAGGGGGTTCCTACAATGAGCAGTTCTTC. This encodes CVSSLTGGSYNEQFF.

The V call is TRBV7-9, the J call TRBJ2-7; D is ambiguous. This CDR3 comprises 11 residues. Germline CDR1 is SEHNR and CDR2 is FQNEAQ (reference sequence). The ends were cut back, 2 bases at V and 7 bases at J, with 6 bases in the middle. Here the CDR3 DNA reads TGTGCCAGCAGCTTACGCCTAGAGCAGTACTTC. Its protein is CASSLRLEQYF.

The table lists this clonotype with a few counts. This chain joins TRBV12-3 or TRBV12-4 and TRBJ2-3; TRBD1 might be the D (5 bases). V lost 7 bases to trimming and J lost 4 bases, with 12 bases between them. This CDR3 has 13 residues. The CDR3 spells CASNPSRADTQYF. CDR3 coding DNA: TGTGCCAGCAACCCCAGCAGGGCAGATACGCAGTATTTT.

This chain uses TRBV6-5 with TRBJ2-1; TRBD2 matches at 8 bases. The CDR3 extends over 14 amino acids. CDR1 and CDR2 (germline): MNHEY, SVGAGI. V shed 6 bases and J 4 bases; nucleotides not matched to a gene: 5. The CDR3 sequence is CASRRSGRYNEQFF. CDR3 sequence (DNA): TGTGCCAGCAGGCGGAGCGGGAGATACAATGAGCAGTTCTTC.

In this sample, this clonotype turned up once. The chain uses TRBV7-9 and TRBJ2-1; D unclear. In germline, CDR1 is SEHNR, CDR2 FQNEAQ (reference sequence). The CDR3 is 12 amino acids. With 4 bases removed from V and 5 bases from J, the gap between germline ends came to 6 bases. The CDR3 region has the DNA TGTGCCAGCAGCTCCCAGGACAATGAGCAGTTCTTC. Translating gives CASSSQDNEQFF.

This clonotype was counted ten times or more. CDR3 region: CASSEGTLGNQPQHF. In nucleotides, the CDR3 is TGTGCCAGCAGCGAAGGGACCCTCGGCAATCAGCCCCAGCATTTT. This chain uses TRBV9 with TRBJ1-5, with D perhaps TRBD1 (5 bases). The V gene's germline CDR1 is SGDLS and CDR2 YYNGEE. The CDR3 is 15 amino acids. V was shortened by 3 bases and J by 2 bases, with 12 bases between the two germline ends. The entire variable domain, with the rest obtained from reference TRBV9 and TRBJ1-5, is as follows: DSGVTQTPKHLITATGQRVTLRCSPRSGDLSVYWYQQSLDQGLQFLIQYYNGEERAKGNILERFSAQQFPDLHSELNLSSLELGDSALYFCASSEGTLGNQPQHFGDGTRLSIL.

This clonotype was observed a handful of times. The chain uses TRBV7-9 and TRBJ1-1; no definite D call. CDR3 length: 15 residues. The germline V gene has CDR1 SEHNR and CDR2 FQNEAQ (reference sequence). V lost 4 bases, J lost 1 base, and 13 bases lay in between. This chain's CDR3 is CASSSPRLKNTEAFF. As DNA, the CDR3 is TGTGCCAGCAGCTCTCCTCGTTTGAAGAACACTGAAGCTTTCTTT.

At least ten counts were recorded for this clonotype. This CDR3 reads CASSQGPAYEQYF. CDR3 nucleotides: TGTGCCAGCAGCCAGGGACCTGCCTACGAGCAGTACTTC. The chain carries TRBV7-7 and TRBJ2-7, with D perhaps given as TRBD1 or TRBD2 (5 bases each). CDR1 is SSHAT, CDR2 FNYEAQ, per germline (reference sequence). Trimming pared 5 bases from V and 2 bases from J, leaving 10 bases between. The CDR3 consists of 13 residues.

This clonotype was seen a handful of times. This chain connects TRBV7-2 to TRBJ2-5; 7 bases align to TRBD1. Trimming took 5 bases from V and 2 from J; bases not matched to a gene: 5. There are 14 residues in the CDR3. CDR1 SGHTA and CDR2 FQGNSA come from the germline V gene. The CDR3 is CASSRRTGQETQYF. As DNA, the CDR3 is TGTGCCAGCAGCCGAAGGACAGGACAAGAGACCCAGTACTTC.

This clonotype appeared a few times. The rearrangement uses TRBV9 and TRBJ1-2; TRBD1 is a possible D gene (5 bases). The V and J ends lost 0 bases and 4 bases respectively, with 13 bases between them. This CDR3 is built from 15 residues. Germline CDR1 is SGDLS and CDR2 is YYNGEE. DNA for the CDR3: TGTGCCAGCAGCGTAGATACAGGTCGGGGCTATGGCTACACCTTC. As protein: CASSVDTGRGYGYTF.

This clonotype showed up just a few times. V is TRBV14 and J is TRBJ2-3; 12 bases fit TRBD2. The CDR3 is made up of 15 amino acids. The V segment lost 3 bases and the J segment 6 bases; nucleotides outside the gene matches: 4. Germline loops: CDR1 SGHDN, CDR2 FVKESK. In nucleotides, the CDR3 is TGTGCCAGCAGCCAGTGGACTAGCGGGATTGATACGCAGTATTTT. Its translation: CASSQWTSGIDTQYF. Combining the CDR3 with reference TRBV14 and TRBJ2-3 gives the whole variable domain EAGVTQFPSHSVIEKGQTVTLRCDPISGHDNLYWYRRVMGKEIKFLLHFVKESKQDESGMPNNRFLAERTGGTYSTLKVQPAELEDSGVYFCASSQWTSGIDTQYFGPGTRLTVL.

Here the CDR3 reads CASYSYVMGLALTYEQYF. For the CDR3, the DNA is TGTGCCAGCTACTCTTATGTTATGGGACTAGCTTTAACCTACGAGCAGTACTTC. The chain uses TRBV6-1 and TRBJ2-7; 9 positions agree with TRBD2. The germline gives CDR1 MNHNS, CDR2 SASEGT. The length of the CDR3 is 18 residues. V lost 8 bases and J lost 2; bases outside the gene matches: 19.

This clonotype showed up just a few times. The chain combines TRBV7-7 with TRBJ2-1; 9 positions match TRBD2. The CDR3 is 15 residues long. Trimming at V came to 5 bases and at J to 6 bases, leaving 8 bases not matched to a gene. Germline CDR1 and CDR2: SSHAT and FNYEAQ (reference sequence). The CDR3: CASSPGVAGVNEQFF. CDR3 in DNA: TGTGCCAGCAGCCCCGGGGTAGCGGGGGTCAATGAGCAGTTCTTC.

This chain connects TRBV7-9 to TRBJ2-7; D call uncertain. CDR3 length: 11 amino acids. V lost 1 base and J 5 bases, leaving 3 bases between the germline ends. Germline CDR1 is SEHNR and CDR2 is FQNEAQ (reference sequence). The CDR3 loop is CASSLENEQYF. The CDR3 DNA reads TGTGCCAGCAGCTTAGAGAACGAGCAGTACTTC.

The chain couples TRBV12-3 or TRBV12-4 to TRBJ1-2, with D unclear. This CDR3 comprises 15 residues. With 2 bases removed from V and 4 bases from J, the gap between germline ends came to 14 bases. CDR3 bases: TGTGCCAGCAGTTTACGGCCGAGGGTTGGCTATGGCTACACCTTC. Translating gives CASSLRPRVGYGYTF.

This clonotype was counted between two and nine times. This sequence joins TRBV5-4 and TRBJ2-2; 7 bases are a match to TRBD2. With V trimmed by 9 bases and J by 5 bases, 13 bases remained unmatched. The CDR3 runs to 15 residues. The germline gives CDR1 SGHNT, CDR2 YYREEE (reference sequence). CDR3 sequence: CATSSGRGSTGELFF. In DNA, the CDR3 is TGTGCCACCTCGAGCGGGCGGGGGAGTACCGGGGAGCTGTTTTTT. Full variable domain (remainder filled in from reference TRBV5-4 and TRBJ2-2): ETGVTQSPTHLIKTRGQQVTLRCSSQSGHNTVSWYQQALGQGPQFIFQYYREEENGRGNFPPRFSGLQFPNYSSELNVNALELDDSALYLCATSSGRGSTGELFFGEGSRLTVL.

This clonotype was detected a few times. The CDR3 nucleotides are TGTGCCAGCAGTCCCAGTGATATGCCCCTCGGCGAGCAGTACTTC. Translating it yields CASSPSDMPLGEQYF. This chain links TRBV12-3 or TRBV12-4 with TRBJ2-7; no clear D. Trimming shortened V by 5 bases and J by 6 bases, and 20 bases separated the two germline ends. The CDR3 loop spans 15 amino acids.

The rearrangement joins TRBV24-1 to TRBJ2-1; 10 positions match TRBD1. Unmatched junction bases numbered 3, after V lost 6 bases and J lost 2 bases. CDR1 and CDR2 (germline): KGHDR, SFDVKD. The CDR3 has 15 amino acids. The CDR3 coding sequence is TGTGCCACCAGTAGGACAGGGGGGACCTACAATGAGCAGTTCTTC. This codes for CATSRTGGTYNEQFF.

This chain links TRBV5-1 with TRBJ2-2; 7 nucleotides line up with TRBD1. V lost 4 bases, J lost 0 bases, and 6 bases stayed unmatched. Germline V CDR1 and CDR2: SGHRS, YFSETQ. The CDR3 length is 16 residues. This CDR3 reads CASSKGAITNTGELFF. The CDR3 DNA sequence: TGCGCCAGCAGCAAGGGGGCTATAACGAACACCGGGGAGCTGTTTTTT.

This clonotype has a handful of counts. Germline and junction disagree at one end, which may indicate a read error. V and J are TRBV11-2 and TRBJ2-5; no clear D gene. The germline CDR1 and CDR2 sequences are SGHAT and FQNNGV. The CDR3 length is 13 residues. CDR3 loop: CASSLETGHRPNF. CDR3 nucleotides: TGTGCCAGCAGCTTAGAAACGGGCCACCGCCCGAACTTC. The whole variable domain, filled in from reference TRBV11-2 and TRBJ2-5, reads EAGVAQSPRYKIIEKRQSVAFWCNPISGHATLYWYQQILGQGPKLLIQFQNNGVVDDSQLPKDRFSAERLKGVDSTLKIQPAKLEDSAVYLCASSLETGHRPNFGPGTRLLVL.

The chain uses TRBV5-5 and TRBJ1-3; no reliable D call. Germline V gene data show CDR1 as SGHKS and CDR2 as YYEKEE (reference sequence). The CDR3 has 17 residues. V was pared by 0 bases and J by 4 bases, with 17 bases between. CDR3 DNA: TGTGCCAGCAGCTTGGAGCCGAAAACCCGAACCGGAAACACCATATATTTT. Protein sequence: CASSLEPKTRTGNTIYF.